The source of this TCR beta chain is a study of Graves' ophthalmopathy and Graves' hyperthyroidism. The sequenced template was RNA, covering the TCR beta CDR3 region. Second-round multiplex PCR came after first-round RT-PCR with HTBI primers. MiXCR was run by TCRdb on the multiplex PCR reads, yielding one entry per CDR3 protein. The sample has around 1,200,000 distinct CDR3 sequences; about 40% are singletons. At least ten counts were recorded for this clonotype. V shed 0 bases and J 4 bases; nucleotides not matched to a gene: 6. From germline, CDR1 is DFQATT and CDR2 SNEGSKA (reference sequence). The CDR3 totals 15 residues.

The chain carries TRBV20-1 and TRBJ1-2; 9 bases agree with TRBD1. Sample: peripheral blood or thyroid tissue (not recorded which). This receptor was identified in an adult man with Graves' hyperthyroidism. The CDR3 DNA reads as TGCAGTGCTAGAGAAACCGGACAGGGGCTCTATGGCTACACCTTC. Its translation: CSARETGQGLYGYTF.